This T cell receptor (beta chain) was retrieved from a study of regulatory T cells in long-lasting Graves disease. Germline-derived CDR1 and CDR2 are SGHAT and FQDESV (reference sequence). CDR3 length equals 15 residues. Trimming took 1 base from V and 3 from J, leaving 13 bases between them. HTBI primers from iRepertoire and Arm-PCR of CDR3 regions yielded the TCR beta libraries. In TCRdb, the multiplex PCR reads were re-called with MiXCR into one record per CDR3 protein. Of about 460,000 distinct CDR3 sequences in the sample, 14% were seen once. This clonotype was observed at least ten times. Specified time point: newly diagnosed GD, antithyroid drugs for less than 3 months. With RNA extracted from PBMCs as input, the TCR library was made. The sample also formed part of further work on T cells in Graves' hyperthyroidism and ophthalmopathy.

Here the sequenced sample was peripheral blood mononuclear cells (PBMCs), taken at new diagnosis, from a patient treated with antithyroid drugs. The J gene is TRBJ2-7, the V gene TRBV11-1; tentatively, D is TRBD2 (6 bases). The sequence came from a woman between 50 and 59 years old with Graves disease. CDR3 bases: TGTGCCAGCAGCTTAGAGGGTAGCGGAGACTACGAGCAGTACTTC. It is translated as CASSLEGSGDYEQYF. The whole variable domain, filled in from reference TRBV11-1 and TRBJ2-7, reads EAEVAQSPRYKITEKSQAVAFWCDPISGHATLYWYRQILGQGPELLVQFQDESVVDDSQLPKDRFSAERLKGVDSTLKIQPAELGDSAMYLCASSLEGSGDYEQYFGPGTRLTVT.